The TCR beta chain under discussion was sequenced for a study of shared clonotypes between healthy human individuals. Study outcomes and limitations: Generation probabilities of non-shared clonotypes were lower (relative to those shared by all four donors).

The repertoire was sequenced with immunoSEQ multiplex PCR; TCRdb's copy has only in-frame clones and lacks some. Among 2 million to 2.5 million clones, 85% to 95% were seen once, and the ten largest hold 0.37%. V lost 7 bases to trimming and J lost 5 bases; unmatched junction nucleotides: 11. This CDR3 has 15 residues. CDR1 and CDR2 from the germline V gene are LNHDA and SQIVND (reference sequence). Details on this clone: Its antigen is unidentified.

Adults of Caucasian background living in Nashville, Tennessee made up all donors. Splitting the CD4+ cells yielded a CD45RA+ naive subset and a CD45RA-negative memory subset. The gene calls are TRBV19 and TRBJ1-5, with 7 positions matching TRBD1. Sample: naive CD4+ T cells from PBMCs. The subset denotes: CD45RA+ positively selected. The sequence derives from a man younger than 30 in good health. Some clones in this sample may be carry-over from other donors' samples. CDR3 sequence (DNA): TGTGCCAGTAACCTGGGAACAGGGGTCTATCAGCCCCAGCATTTT. Protein: CASNLGTGVYQPQHF.